This T cell receptor (beta chain) was sequenced in a study of blood T cell repertoires in COVID-19. Study context: Sites in the United States, Italy and Spain provided acute and convalescent COVID-19 samples. The cDNA or gDNA used as material had been derived from T cells, B-cell-depleted T cells, or PBMCs.

Some clones are missing from TCRdb's copy, which holds only in-frame ones; the method was immunoSEQ multiplex PCR. The table has around 140,000 clones, around 84% seen once. CDR3 size: 18 residues. This receptor was obtained from a woman of 80 years or more with acute or convalescent COVID-19. The specimen sequenced was peripheral blood. V is TRBV21-1 and J is TRBJ2-4; TRBD1, the D gene given by the table, was not confirmed from the DNA. TRBV21-1 is listed as a pseudogene. CDR3 in amino acids: CASRPEGPGVKAKNIQYF. The DNA of the CDR3 is TGTGCCAGCAGGCCCGAGGGGCCAGGGGTAAAAGCCAAAAACATTCAGTACTTC.